Following are 4 T cell receptor beta chains from one sample sequenced in a study of blood T cell repertoires in COVID-19. The assay was immunoSEQ multiplex PCR, and TCRdb's table has in-frame clones only and misses some. Among fewer than 300,000 clones, 80% to 90% were seen once, and the ten largest hold around 0.88%. The sample comprised peripheral blood. The receptors stem from a man aged 25-45 years with acute or convalescent COVID-19.

The chain joins TRBV24-1 to TRBJ2-7; TRBD1 matches at 10 bases. The CDR3 totals 14 residues. CDR1 KGHDR and CDR2 SFDVKD come from the germline V gene. V lost 4 bases, J lost 8 bases, and 7 bases stayed unmatched. The CDR3 DNA sequence: TGTGCCACCAGTGACCCGGGACAGGGGCCGCAGCAGTACTTC. Its translation is CATSDPGQGPQQYF.

This clone was found a few times. The identical CDR3 is also encoded by other nucleotide sequences in the sample. This chain connects TRBV18 to TRBJ1-3; no firm D call. V lost 6 bases and J lost 2, with 8 bases in between. The CDR3 contains 13 residues. The germline CDR1 and CDR2 sequences are KGHSH and LQKENI. The CDR3 spells CASSPGAGNTIYF. As DNA, the CDR3 is TGTGCCAGCTCCCCCGGGGCTGGAAACACCATATATTTT.

The CDR3: CASSPSPARSEKLFF. The CDR3 nucleotides are TGTGCCAGCAGCCCCTCCCCGGCGAGGTCAGAAAAACTGTTTTTT. The genes are TRBV9 and TRBJ1-4; D is uncertain. Germline CDR1 and CDR2: SGDLS and YYNGEE. CDR3 size: 15 residues. Trimming shortened V by 4 bases and J by 8 bases, and 18 bases separated the two germline ends.

The genes are TRBV19 and TRBJ1-2; D might be TRBD1 (5 bases). V was clipped by 2 bases and J by 4 bases, with 17 bases between them. Looked up from germline, CDR1 is LNHDA and CDR2 is SQIVND (reference sequence). This CDR3 comprises 16 residues. As DNA, the CDR3 is TGTGCCAGTAGTATAACGCCGGGGGACCCTAGCTATGGCTACACCTTC. This translates into CASSITPGDPSYGYTF.